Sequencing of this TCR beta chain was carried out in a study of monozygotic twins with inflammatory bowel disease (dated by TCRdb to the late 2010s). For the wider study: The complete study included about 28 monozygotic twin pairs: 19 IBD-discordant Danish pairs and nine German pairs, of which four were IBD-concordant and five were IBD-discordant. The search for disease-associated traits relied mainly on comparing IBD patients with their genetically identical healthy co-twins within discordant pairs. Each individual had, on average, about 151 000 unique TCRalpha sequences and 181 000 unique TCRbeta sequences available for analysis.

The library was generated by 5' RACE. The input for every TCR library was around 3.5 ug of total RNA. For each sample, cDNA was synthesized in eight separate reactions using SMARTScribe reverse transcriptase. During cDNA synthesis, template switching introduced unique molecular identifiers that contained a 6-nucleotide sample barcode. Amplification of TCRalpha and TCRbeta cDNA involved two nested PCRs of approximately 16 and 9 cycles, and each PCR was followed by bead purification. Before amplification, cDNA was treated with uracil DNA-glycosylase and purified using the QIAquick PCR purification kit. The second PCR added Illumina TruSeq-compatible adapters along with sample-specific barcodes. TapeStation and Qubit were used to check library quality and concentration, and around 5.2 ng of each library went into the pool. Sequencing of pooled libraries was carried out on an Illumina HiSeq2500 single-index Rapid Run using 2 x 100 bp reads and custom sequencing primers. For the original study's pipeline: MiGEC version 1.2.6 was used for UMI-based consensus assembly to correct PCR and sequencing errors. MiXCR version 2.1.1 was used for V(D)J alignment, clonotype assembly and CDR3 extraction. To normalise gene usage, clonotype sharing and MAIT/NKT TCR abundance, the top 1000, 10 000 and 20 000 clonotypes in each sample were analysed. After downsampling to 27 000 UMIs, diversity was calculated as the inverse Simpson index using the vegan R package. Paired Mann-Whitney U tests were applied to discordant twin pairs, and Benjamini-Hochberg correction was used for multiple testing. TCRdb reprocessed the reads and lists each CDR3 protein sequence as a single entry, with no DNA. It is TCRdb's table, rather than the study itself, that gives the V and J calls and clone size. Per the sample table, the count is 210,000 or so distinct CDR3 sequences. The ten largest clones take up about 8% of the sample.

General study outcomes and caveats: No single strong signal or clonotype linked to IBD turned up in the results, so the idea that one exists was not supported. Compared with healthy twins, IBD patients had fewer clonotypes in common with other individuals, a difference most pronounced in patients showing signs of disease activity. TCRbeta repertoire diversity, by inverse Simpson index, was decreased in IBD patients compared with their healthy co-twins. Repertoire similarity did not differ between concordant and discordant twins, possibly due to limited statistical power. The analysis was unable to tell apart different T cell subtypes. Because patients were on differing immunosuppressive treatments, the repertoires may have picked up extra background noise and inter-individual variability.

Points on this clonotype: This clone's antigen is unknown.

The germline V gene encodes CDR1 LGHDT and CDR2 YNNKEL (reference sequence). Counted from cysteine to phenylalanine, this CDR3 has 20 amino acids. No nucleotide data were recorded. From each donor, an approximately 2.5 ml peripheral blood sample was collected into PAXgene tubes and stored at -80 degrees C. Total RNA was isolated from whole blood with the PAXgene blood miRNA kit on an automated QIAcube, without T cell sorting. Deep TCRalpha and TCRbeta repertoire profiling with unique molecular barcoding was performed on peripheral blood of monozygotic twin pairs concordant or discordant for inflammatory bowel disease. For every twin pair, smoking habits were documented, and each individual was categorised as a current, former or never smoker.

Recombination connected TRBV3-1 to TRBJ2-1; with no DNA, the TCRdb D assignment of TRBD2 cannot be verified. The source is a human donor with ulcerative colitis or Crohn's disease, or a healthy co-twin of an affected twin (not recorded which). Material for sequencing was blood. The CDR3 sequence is CASSQDLAGVLPAPGNEQFF.